This record concerns one T cell receptor beta chain sequence. There is no known antigen for this receptor. No base-level quality is on record; no much larger clone is a single base apart. The time point tag for this specimen amounts to: baseline before oral tofacitinib. Lesional scalp punch biopsies and peripheral blood were collected from alopecia areata patients. PBMCs were separated by density centrifugation and stained for CD3, CD4 and CD8, after which CD4+ and CD8+ T cells were sorted on a FACSAria. This record belongs to a study of CD8+ T cells in alopecia areata (dated by TCRdb to the late 2010s). A note on the overall study: Treated patients were enrolled in an open-label pilot trial of oral tofacitinib at 5 to 10 mg twice daily for moderate-to-severe alopecia areata. Tofacitinib was administered for 6 to 18 months, and 6 months of follow-up off drug were then conducted to assess delayed response and recurrence. RNA was extracted with the PAXgene miRNA kit for fixed scalp, the miRNeasy kit for PBMCs, and the RNeasy kit for mouse skin. Human TCRbeta sequencing covered scalp tissue and sorted CD4+ and CD8+ peripheral blood T cells from patchy and totalis/universalis alopecia areata patients and healthy controls. Scalp clonality was compared across normal scalp (n=4), patchy alopecia areata scalp (n=8), and alopecia totalis/universalis scalp (n=8). TCRbeta CDR3 regions were amplified by immunoSEQ multiplex PCR with 35 Vbeta forward and 13 Jbeta reverse primers. High-throughput TCRbeta sequencing was used to examine T cell clonal expansion in alopecia areata in both the C3H/HeJ mouse model and human patients. Biopsies were taken from tofacitinib-treated patients at baseline and again at 4 and 24 weeks into treatment, and several of those patients also had a later scalp biopsy. Study-wide conclusions, independent of this receptor: Compared with normal scalp, lesional scalp, particularly in alopecia totalis/universalis, had higher clonality and more expanded CD8+ clones, which suggests antigenic drive. Compared with mice, TCR sequences shared between patients were less clear, possibly partly because of HLA diversity across the patient population. Unlike mouse skin, which is dominated by gammadelta T cells, normal human skin has resident alphabeta T cells that are also sequenced, and this complicates analysis of the scalp TCR repertoire.

The method was the immunoSEQ multiplex PCR assay. RNA was extracted from all samples and reverse transcribed into cDNA, which served as template for TCR sequencing. First-strand cDNA was synthesized with SuperScript III using a 2:1 mix of oligo-dT and random hexamers. A synthetic immune receptor repertoire was used to assess amplification bias, and residual bias was removed computationally. As for the original processing: Raw reads were preprocessed for error removal, and CDR3 was defined according to IMGT conventions as running from the conserved cysteine to phenylalanine. Clonality was computed as 1 minus the Shannon entropy, with the entropy normalized by log2 of the number of productive unique TCRs. Scalp TCRbeta sequences were cross-referenced with sorted blood CD4 and CD8 repertoires so that the CD4 or CD8 identity of scalp clones could be inferred. Not all clones reach the TCRdb copy of this immuneACCESS table, which keeps in-frame sequences only. Checked studies attribute under half of the gap to unresolved V genes and leave the rest unexplained. V, J and clone size were drawn from that table, and D and trimming were deduced from the DNA. This sample is represented by over 50,000 clones; approximately 45% of them were singletons. The ten largest clones capture approximately 18% of the sample.

The germline V gene supplies CDR1 SNHLY and CDR2 FYNNEI. Inclusive of the bounding cysteine and phenylalanine, the CDR3 is 16 residues long. This entry keeps only the CDR3 DNA: 48 bases, framed from base 1. Trimming takes 4 bases from V and 0 bases from J, and the germline ends sit 14 bases apart. The chain is made from TRBV2 and TRBJ2-3, with the identity of the D gene unclear. Material: CD8+ T cells sorted from blood, obtained at week 0. The receptor was derived from a human donor with alopecia areata. The nucleotide sequence is given as TGTGCCAGCAGTGCGCTCCGGGTCCCGAGCACAGATACGCAGTATTTT. Protein translation: CASSALRVPSTDTQYF. With the rest looked up from the reference TRBV2 and TRBJ2-3 genes rather than sequenced, the full variable domain is EPEVTQTPSHQVTQMGQEVILRCVPISNHLYFYWYRQILGQKVEFLVSFYNNEISEKSEIFDDQFSVERPDGSNFTLKIRSTKLEDSAMYFCASSALRVPSTDTQYFGPGTRLTVL.